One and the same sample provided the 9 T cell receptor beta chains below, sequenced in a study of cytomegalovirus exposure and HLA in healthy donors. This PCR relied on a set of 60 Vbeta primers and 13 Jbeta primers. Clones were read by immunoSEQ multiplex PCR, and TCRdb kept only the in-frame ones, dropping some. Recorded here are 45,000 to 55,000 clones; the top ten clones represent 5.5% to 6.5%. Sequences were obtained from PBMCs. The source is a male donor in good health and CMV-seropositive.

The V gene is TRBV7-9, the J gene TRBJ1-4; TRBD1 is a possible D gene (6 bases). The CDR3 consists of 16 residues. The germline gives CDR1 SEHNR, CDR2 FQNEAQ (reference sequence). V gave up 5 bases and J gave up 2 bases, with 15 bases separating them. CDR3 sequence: CASSRRWTETNEKLFF. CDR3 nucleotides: TGTGCCAGCAGCCGGCGGTGGACAGAGACTAATGAAAAACTGTTTTTT.

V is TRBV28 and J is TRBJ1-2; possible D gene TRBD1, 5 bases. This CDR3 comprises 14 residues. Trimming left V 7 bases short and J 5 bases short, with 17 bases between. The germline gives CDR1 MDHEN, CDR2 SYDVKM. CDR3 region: CASTLHTAGYGYTF. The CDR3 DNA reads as TGTGCCAGCACCCTGCACACCGCAGGGTATGGCTACACCTTC.

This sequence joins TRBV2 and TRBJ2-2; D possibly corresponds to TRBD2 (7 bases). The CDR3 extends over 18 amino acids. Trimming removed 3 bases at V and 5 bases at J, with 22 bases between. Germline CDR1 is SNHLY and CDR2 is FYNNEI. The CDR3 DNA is TGTGCCAGCAGTGATTTGGGTAGTCCGGGGGGCCGGACCGGGGAGCTGTTTTTT. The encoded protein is CASSDLGSPGGRTGELFF. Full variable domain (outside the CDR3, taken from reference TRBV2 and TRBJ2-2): EPEVTQTPSHQVTQMGQEVILRCVPISNHLYFYWYRQILGQKVEFLVSFYNNEISEKSEIFDDQFSVERPDGSNFTLKIRSTKLEDSAMYFCASSDLGSPGGRTGELFFGEGSRLTVL.

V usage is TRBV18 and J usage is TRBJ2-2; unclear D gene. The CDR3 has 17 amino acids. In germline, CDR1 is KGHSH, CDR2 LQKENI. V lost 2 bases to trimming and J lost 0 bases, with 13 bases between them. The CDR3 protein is CASSPSSLLTNTGELFF. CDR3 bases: TGTGCCAGCTCACCATCTTCCCTACTAACGAACACCGGGGAGCTGTTTTTT.

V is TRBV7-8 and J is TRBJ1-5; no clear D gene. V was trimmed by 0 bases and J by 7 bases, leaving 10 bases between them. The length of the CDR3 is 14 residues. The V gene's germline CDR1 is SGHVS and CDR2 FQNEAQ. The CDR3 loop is CASSLALVSQPQHF. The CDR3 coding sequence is TGTGCCAGCAGCTTAGCTTTGGTGAGCCAGCCCCAGCATTTT.

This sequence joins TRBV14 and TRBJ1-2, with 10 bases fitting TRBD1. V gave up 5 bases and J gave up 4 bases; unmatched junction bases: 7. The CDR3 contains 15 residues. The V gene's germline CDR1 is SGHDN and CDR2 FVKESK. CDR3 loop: CASSIRDRGVYGYTF. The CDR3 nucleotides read TGTGCCAGCAGCATCCGGGACAGGGGCGTCTATGGCTACACCTTC.

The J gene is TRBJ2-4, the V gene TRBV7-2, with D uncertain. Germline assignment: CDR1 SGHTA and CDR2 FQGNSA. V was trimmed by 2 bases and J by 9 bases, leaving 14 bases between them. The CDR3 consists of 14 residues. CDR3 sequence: CASSLMATSSIQYF. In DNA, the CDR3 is TGTGCCAGCAGCTTAATGGCCACCTCCAGCATTCAGTACTTC.

CDR3 bases: TGTGCCAGTAGTAACGACAGCCCTAGGGAGCAGTACTTC. Amino acid sequence: CASSNDSPREQYF. V gene TRBV19 combines with J gene TRBJ2-7, with D perhaps matching TRBD1 (5 bases). Germline loops: CDR1 LNHDA, CDR2 SQIVND (reference sequence). The CDR3 extends over 13 amino acids. The V and J ends lost 4 bases and 7 bases respectively, with 14 bases between them.

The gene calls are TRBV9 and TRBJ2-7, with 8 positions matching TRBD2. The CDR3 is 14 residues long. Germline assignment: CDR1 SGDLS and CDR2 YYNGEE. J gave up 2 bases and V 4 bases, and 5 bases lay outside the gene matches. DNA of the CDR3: TGTGCCAGCAGCCATTACGGGGGGGCCTACGAGCAGTACTTC. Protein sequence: CASSHYGGAYEQYF.